This T cell receptor (beta chain) was obtained from a study of blood T cell repertoires in COVID-19. In the authors' workflow: Nucleated cell number was recorded as an estimate derived from reference gene primer amplification. Repertoires were generated with immunoSEQ multiplex PCR, while TCRdb's copy carries only in-frame clones and drops some. V and J calls and clone size are those listed in that table; D and trimming were worked out from the DNA. Altogether 150,000 to 190,000 clones are present, about 80% being singletons, with the ten largest covering roughly 0.56%. The receptor's source is a man in his sixties with acute or convalescent COVID-19. Sequencing was carried out using peripheral blood.

CDR3 loop: CASSPLRVQTYEQYF. The DNA of the CDR3 is TGTGCCAGCTCACCACTCCGGGTCCAAACCTACGAGCAGTACTTC. The rearrangement uses TRBV18 and TRBJ2-7; no firm D call. V was clipped by 1 base and J by 2 bases, with 12 bases between them. This CDR3 contains 15 residues. Germline V gene data show CDR1 as KGHSH and CDR2 as LQKENI.